These 7 T cell receptor beta chains originate from one sample sequenced in a study of T-cell reconstitution after alpha-beta-depleted transplantation in children. Unique molecular identifiers were incorporated when the TCRbeta library was constructed. Each CDR3 protein gets one entry after TCRdb re-called the PCR reads with MiXCR. The table records around 400,000 distinct CDR3 sequences, approximately 10% of them present only once. This specimen consisted of PBMCs from the stem cell graft donor, obtained from the stem cell graft. These receptors all stem from a human donor who donated a stem cell graft to a child with acute myeloid leukemia.

This clonotype was seen more than once but under ten times. The genes are TRBV10-3 and TRBJ1-2, with TRBD1 matching 7 bases. Unmatched junction bases numbered 10, after V lost 11 bases and J lost 4 bases. The CDR3 has 13 amino acids. Germline lookup yields CDR1 ENHRY and CDR2 SYGVKD. The CDR3 DNA reads as TGTGCCGCCGGGGACAGTTCTACCTATGGCTACACCTTC. This gives the protein CAAGDSSTYGYTF.

This clonotype came up a few times. The chain couples TRBV29-1 to TRBJ2-3, with 7 bases identical to TRBD2. This CDR3 contains 15 residues. V lost 4 bases to trimming and J lost 0 bases; unmatched junction nucleotides: 7. Looked up from germline, CDR1 is SQVTM and CDR2 is ANQGSEA. DNA of the CDR3: TGCAGCGTTGCGGGAGGTGCCGCTAGCACAGATACGCAGTATTTT. Translation gives CSVAGGAASTDTQYF.

This clonotype was observed a few times. This rearrangement joins TRBV5-1 to TRBJ1-4, with 9 bases aligning to TRBD1. The germline V gene encodes CDR1 SGHRS and CDR2 YFSETQ. This CDR3 has 15 amino acids. Trimming at V came to 4 bases and at J to 6 bases, leaving 7 bases not matched to a gene. CDR3 loop: CASSPGQGMHEKLFF. The CDR3 DNA is TGCGCCAGCAGCCCGGGACAGGGCATGCATGAAAAACTGTTTTTT.

This clonotype was observed at least ten times. The chain recombines TRBV20-1 with TRBJ2-1; the D is unclear. Germline V CDR1 and CDR2: DFQATT, SNEGSKA (reference sequence). With 7 bases removed from V and 8 bases from J, the gap between germline ends came to 12 bases. The CDR3 has 11 residues. The CDR3 DNA reads TGCAGTGTCCCCCAGTGGTATGAGCAGTTCTTC. This gives the protein CSVPQWYEQFF.

The chain employs TRBV6-2 or TRBV6-3 and TRBJ2-1; perhaps TRBD2 as D (6 bases). This CDR3 comprises 15 residues. Trimming left V 2 bases short and J 12 bases short, with 20 bases between. The germline gives CDR1 MNHEY, CDR2 SVGEGT. The DNA of the CDR3 is TGTGCCAGCAGTTACGTAACGGGAGACTCCGTCGTGCAGTTCTTC. Encoded protein: CASSYVTGDSVVQFF.

This clonotype has more than one count but fewer than ten. This chain connects TRBV6-1 to TRBJ2-3, with 7 positions matching TRBD2. CDR3 size: 14 residues. CDR1 is MNHNS, CDR2 SASEGT, per germline. The junction had 5 bases not matched to a gene; V was cut back by 4 bases and J by 4 bases. CDR3: CASSGIGGSDTQYF. DNA for the CDR3: TGTGCCAGCAGTGGAATCGGGGGGTCAGATACGCAGTATTTT.

A few counts support this clonotype. The chain carries TRBV18 and TRBJ2-7; perhaps TRBD2 as D (5 bases). From germline, CDR1 is KGHSH and CDR2 LQKENI. This CDR3 is 13 amino acids long. Trimming took off 4 bases at V and 2 bases at J, with 9 bases between the two ends. The DNA of the CDR3 is TGTGCCAGCTCACGACGGGAAGCCTACGAGCAGTACGTC. Translating gives CASSRREAYEQYV.